This is a list of T cell receptor beta chains from one sample in a study of control samples from healthy donors and cancer patients. The method was immunoSEQ multiplex PCR; TCRdb's version includes in-frame clones alone and lacks a portion of them. The sample includes around 150,000 clones, approximately 94% seen only once; the top ten take 14%. Material: PBMCs. These receptor sequences come from a man aged 55-75 years with colorectal cancer. The CDR3 runs from the conserved cysteine through the conserved F or W. A D gene is named only where the DNA matches it firmly. Size values are once, few and many counts, or a class for expanded clones, and some rows have none.

j_call	clone_size	d_call	v_call	cdr3_aa	cdr3_nt
TRBJ1-1	.	.	TRBV19	CASSIDRGSTTEAFF	TGTGCCAGTAGTATAGATCGGGGGAGTACCACTGAAGCTTTCTTT
TRBJ2-7	.	.	TRBV27	CASSLGYEQYF	TGTGCCAGCAGTTTAGGGTACGAGCAGTACTTC
TRBJ1-4	once	TRBD1	TRBV7-2	CASSPGGSEKLFF	TGTGCCAGCAGTCCAGGGGGGAGTGAAAAACTGTTTTTT
TRBJ1-1	few	.	TRBV27	CASSLRVVNTEAFF	TGTGCCAGCAGTCTCAGGGTAGTGAACACTGAAGCTTTCTTT
TRBJ2-5	.	TRBD1	TRBV27	CASSLLVGTGPQETQYF	TGTGCCAGCAGTTTATTGGTCGGGACAGGGCCCCAAGAGACCCAGTACTTC
TRBJ1-2	.	.	TRBV4-2	CASSQDSGYYGYTF	TGTGCCAGCAGCCAAGACTCGGGTTACTATGGCTACACCTTC
TRBJ2-4	.	.	TRBV28	CASSLRDAGYIQYF	TGTGCCAGCAGTTTAAGGGACGCGGGTTACATTCAGTACTTC
TRBJ1-3	.	TRBD1	TRBV20-1	CSAGTADTIYF	TGCAGTGCCGGGACAGCAGACACCATATATTTT
TRBJ2-7	.	.	TRBV21-1	CASGGLPYEQYF	TGTGCCAGCGGGGGGTTACCCTACGAGCAGTACTTC
TRBJ1-5	.	TRBD1	TRBV4-3	CASSQDRTGNGIRQPQHF	TGCGCCAGCAGCCAAGATCGGACAGGGAACGGTATTCGTCAGCCCCAGCATTTT
TRBJ1-2	.	.	TRBV5-6	CASSIPGSYGYTF	TGTGCCAGCAGCATCCCCGGGAGCTATGGCTACACCTTC
TRBJ1-4	.	TRBD1	TRBV7-9	CASSSGTENEKLFF	TGTGCCAGCAGCTCCGGGACAGAGAATGAAAAACTGTTTTTT
TRBJ2-7	.	TRBD1	TRBV6-5	CASGTAYEQYF	TGTGCCAGTGGGACAGCCTACGAGCAGTACTTC
TRBJ2-7	.	.	TRBV12-3/TRBV12-4	CASSFQGYEQYF	TGTGCCAGCAGTTTCCAGGGTTACGAGCAGTACTTC
TRBJ1-1	.	.	TRBV4-1	CASSHTGAASTEAFF	TGCGCCAGCAGCCATACAGGAGCCGCCTCCACTGAAGCTTTCTTT
TRBJ1-5	.	.	TRBV6-6	CASSYSGVGQPQHF	TGTGCCAGCAGTTACTCGGGGGTAGGTCAGCCCCAGCATTTT
TRBJ1-4	.	.	TRBV19	CASSIIGANEKLFF	TGTGCCAGTAGTATTATCGGAGCTAATGAAAAACTGTTTTTT
TRBJ1-2	few	TRBD1	TRBV2	CASSETENRGGGYTF	TGTGCCAGCAGTGAGACCGAAAACAGGGGAGGTGGCTACACCTTC
TRBJ2-7	.	.	TRBV12-3/TRBV12-4	CASSFRVLEQYF	TGTGCCAGCAGTTTCCGGGTTCTCGAGCAGTACTTC
TRBJ1-4	.	.	TRBV4-2	CASDPSGGAAANEKLFF	TGTGCCAGCGATCCTTCTGGGGGGGCGGCAGCTAATGAAAAACTGTTTTTT
TRBJ2-5	.	.	TRBV7-2	CASSLQSLGETQYF	TGTGCCAGCAGCCTTCAGAGTCTCGGGGAGACCCAGTACTTC
TRBJ2-5	once	.	TRBV7-8	CASSPRGAETQYF	TGTGCCAGCAGCCCCCGCGGGGCGGAGACCCAGTACTTC
TRBJ2-5	.	.	TRBV5-1	CASSLGGDQETQYF	TGCGCCAGCAGCTTGGGGGGCGACCAAGAGACCCAGTACTTC
TRBJ1-5	once	.	TRBV19	CASTKGVISNQPQHF	TGTGCCAGTACCAAGGGGGTGATTAGCAATCAGCCCCAGCATTTT
TRBJ2-2	once	.	TRBV5-1	CASSLYGAGELFF	TGCGCCAGCAGCTTGTACGGGGCCGGGGAGCTGTTTTTT
TRBJ1-1	.	.	TRBV10-2	CASSDTEAFF	TGCGCCAGCAGTGACACTGAAGCTTTCTTT
TRBJ1-2	.	.	TRBV7-5	CARSYQGYYGYTF	TGTGCCAGAAGCTATCAGGGGTACTATGGCTACACCTTC
TRBJ1-5	.	TRBD1	TRBV2	CASSRTGSVRQPQHF	TGTGCCAGCAGCCGGACAGGGTCCGTTCGGCAGCCCCAGCATTTT
TRBJ2-4	.	TRBD2	TRBV2	CASIAAGGQNIQYF	TGTGCCAGCATCGCAGCGGGGGGCCAAAACATTCAGTACTTC
TRBJ1-2	.	.	TRBV19	CASTLHDGSNYGYTF	TGTGCCAGTACCCTCCACGACGGATCCAACTATGGCTACACCTTC
TRBJ1-6	.	.	TRBV10-2	CASSVGSPSPLHF	TGCGCCAGCAGTGTGGGCAGTCCTTCACCCCTCCACTTT
TRBJ2-7	.	.	TRBV4-3	CASSPLEGYEQYF	TGCGCCAGCAGTCCCCTCGAGGGCTACGAGCAGTACTTC
TRBJ1-1	.	TRBD1	TRBV5-4	CASSGDRDTEAFF	TGTGCCAGCAGCGGCGACAGGGACACTGAAGCTTTCTTT
TRBJ2-3	.	.	TRBV29-1	CSGPDSSTDTQYF	TGCAGCGGCCCGGACTCTAGCACAGATACGCAGTATTTT
TRBJ2-5	.	.	TRBV27	CASSSFQGPQETQYF	TGTGCCAGCAGTTCCTTCCAGGGTCCACAAGAGACCCAGTACTTC
TRBJ1-6	.	.	TRBV18	CASSSALGAPLHF	TGTGCCAGCTCATCGGCCCTGGGTGCACCCCTCCACTTT
TRBJ2-3	.	TRBD1	TRBV5-1	CASSQGTGGRTDTQYF	TGCGCCAGCAGCCAGGGGACAGGGGGTCGCACAGATACGCAGTATTTT
TRBJ2-5	.	TRBD2	TRBV6-5	CATGLAETQYF	TGTGCCACGGGACTAGCCGAGACCCAGTACTTC
TRBJ2-2	.	.	TRBV18	CASSPTGNTGELFF	TGTGCCAGCTCACCGACAGGGAACACCGGGGAGCTGTTTTTT
TRBJ1-5	.	TRBD1	TRBV4-1	CASSQAGTAYGVQPQHF	TGCGCCAGCAGCCAAGCCGGGACAGCGTATGGAGTTCAGCCCCAGCATTTT